Detailed here is one T cell receptor (beta chain). The data are from a study of beta chain features in type 1 diabetes. The sequenced template was cDNA made from the entire isolated RNA. Some clones are missing from TCRdb's copy, which holds only in-frame ones; the method was immunoSEQ multiplex PCR. In the table there are over 100,000 clones, almost 40% of which are singletons. This receptor was taken from a woman younger than 35 in good health. The specimen was stem cell memory CD4+ T cells from blood.

CDR3 residues: CASRGSYGYTF. The DNA of the CDR3 is TGTGCCAGCAGGGGCAGCTATGGCTACACCTTC. The J gene is TRBJ1-2, the V gene TRBV2; D uncertain. V lost 6 bases and J lost 4, with 6 bases in between. The CDR3 spans 11 residues. Germline V lookup: CDR1 SNHLY, CDR2 FYNNEI.